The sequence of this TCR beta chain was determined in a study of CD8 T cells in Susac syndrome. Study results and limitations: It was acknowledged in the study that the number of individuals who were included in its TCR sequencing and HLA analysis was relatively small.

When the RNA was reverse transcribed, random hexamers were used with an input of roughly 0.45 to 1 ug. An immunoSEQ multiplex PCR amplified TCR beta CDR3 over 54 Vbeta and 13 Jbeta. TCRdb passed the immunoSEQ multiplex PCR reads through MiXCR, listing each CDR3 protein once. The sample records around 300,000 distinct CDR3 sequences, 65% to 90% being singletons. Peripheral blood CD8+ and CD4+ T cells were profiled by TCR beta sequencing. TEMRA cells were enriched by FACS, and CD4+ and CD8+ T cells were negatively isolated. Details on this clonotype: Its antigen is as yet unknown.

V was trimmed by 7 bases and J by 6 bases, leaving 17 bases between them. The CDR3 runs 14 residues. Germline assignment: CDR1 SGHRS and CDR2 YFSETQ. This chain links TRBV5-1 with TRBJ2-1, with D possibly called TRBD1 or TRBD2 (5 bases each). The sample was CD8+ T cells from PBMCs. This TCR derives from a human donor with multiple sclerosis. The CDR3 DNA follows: TGCGCCAGCTCCTGGGGGACGGAATCCAATGAGCAGTTCTTC. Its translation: CASSWGTESNEQFF.